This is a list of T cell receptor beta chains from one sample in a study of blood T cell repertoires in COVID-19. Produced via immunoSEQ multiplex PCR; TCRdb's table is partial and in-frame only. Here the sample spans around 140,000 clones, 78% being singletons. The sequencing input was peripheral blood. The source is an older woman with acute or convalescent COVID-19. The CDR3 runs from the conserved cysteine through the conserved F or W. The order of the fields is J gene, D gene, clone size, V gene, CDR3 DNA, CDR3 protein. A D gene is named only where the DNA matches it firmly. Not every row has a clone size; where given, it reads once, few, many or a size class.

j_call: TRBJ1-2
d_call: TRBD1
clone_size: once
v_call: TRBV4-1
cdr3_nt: TGCGCCAGCAGCCCGGGACAGCGACTATATGGCTACACCTTC
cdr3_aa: CASSPGQRLYGYTF

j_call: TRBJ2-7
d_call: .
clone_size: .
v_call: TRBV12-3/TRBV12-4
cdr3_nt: TGTGCCAGCAGTTACACGAACCGCTACGAGCAGTACTTC
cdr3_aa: CASSYTNRYEQYF

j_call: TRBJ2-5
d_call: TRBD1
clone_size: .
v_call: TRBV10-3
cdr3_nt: TGTGCCATCAGGGGGACAGGGCGACAAGAGACCCAGTACTTC
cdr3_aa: CAIRGTGRQETQYF

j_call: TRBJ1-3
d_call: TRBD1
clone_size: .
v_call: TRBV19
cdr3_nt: TGTGCCAGTAGACCCGGGACAGGTGGAAACACCATATATTTT
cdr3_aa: CASRPGTGGNTIYF

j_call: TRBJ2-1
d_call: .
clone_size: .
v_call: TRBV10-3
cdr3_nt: TGTGCCATCAGTGAGATCAAGCGGGTTTACAATGAGCAGTTCTTC
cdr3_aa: CAISEIKRVYNEQFF

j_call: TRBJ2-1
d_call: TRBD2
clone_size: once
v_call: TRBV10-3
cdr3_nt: TGTGCCATCAGTGGGCCACTAGCGGGGGGCAGTGAGCAGTTCTTC
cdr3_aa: CAISGPLAGGSEQFF

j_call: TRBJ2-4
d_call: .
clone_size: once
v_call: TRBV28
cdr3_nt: TGTGCCAGCAGGACCCCGCGGGGTACCAAAAACATTCAGTACTTC
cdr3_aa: CASRTPRGTKNIQYF

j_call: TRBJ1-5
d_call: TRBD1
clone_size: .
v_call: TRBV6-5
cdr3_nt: TGTGCCAGCAGAACCGGGACAGTAAATCAGCCCCAGCATTTT
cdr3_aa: CASRTGTVNQPQHF

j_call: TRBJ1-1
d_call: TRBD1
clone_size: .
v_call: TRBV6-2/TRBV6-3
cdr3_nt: TGTGCCAGCAATTACCACAACAGGGGGCTCACTGAAGCTTTCTTT
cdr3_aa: CASNYHNRGLTEAFF

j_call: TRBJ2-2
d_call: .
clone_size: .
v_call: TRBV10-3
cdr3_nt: TGTGCCATCCGGGAAAGAGCGACCACCGGGGAGCTGTTTTTT
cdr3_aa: CAIRERATTGELFF

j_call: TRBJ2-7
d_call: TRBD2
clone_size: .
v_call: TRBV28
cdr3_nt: TGTGCCAGCAGCCTTTTAGCGGGAAATATTTACGAGCAGTACTTC
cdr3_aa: CASSLLAGNIYEQYF

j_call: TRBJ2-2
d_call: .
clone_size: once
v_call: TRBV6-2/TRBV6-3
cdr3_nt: TGTGCCAGCAGCCCTTGGGGAGGCGCGAACGGGGAGCTGTTTTTT
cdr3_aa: CASSPWGGANGELFF

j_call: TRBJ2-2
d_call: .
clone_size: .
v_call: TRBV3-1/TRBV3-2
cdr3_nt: TGTGCCAGCAGCCAAGCGCCATCTATGGGGGAGCTGTTTTTT
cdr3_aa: CASSQAPSMGELFF

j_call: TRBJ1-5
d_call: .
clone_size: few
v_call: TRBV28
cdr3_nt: TGTGCCAGCAGTTCTTCTCCTCAGCCCCAGCATTTT
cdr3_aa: CASSSSPQPQHF

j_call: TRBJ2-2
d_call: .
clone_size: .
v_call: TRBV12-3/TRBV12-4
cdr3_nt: TGTGCCACCTCAAGGGAGTACACCGGGGAGCTGTTTTTT
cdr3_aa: CATSREYTGELFF

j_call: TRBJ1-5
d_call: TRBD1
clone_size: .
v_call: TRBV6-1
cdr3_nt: TGTGCCAGCAGTGAATCAGGGGGGTTCAGCAATCAGCCCCAGCATTTT
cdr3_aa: CASSESGGFSNQPQHF

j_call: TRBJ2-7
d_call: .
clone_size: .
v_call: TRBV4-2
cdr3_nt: TGTGCCAGCAGTCAAGGGCGAGGGTCCTACGAGCAGTACTTC
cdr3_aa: CASSQGRGSYEQYF

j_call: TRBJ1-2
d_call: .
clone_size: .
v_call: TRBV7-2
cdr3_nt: TGTGCCAGCAGCTCCCGCGGGGGGGCCTATGGCTACACCTTC
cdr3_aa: CASSSRGGAYGYTF

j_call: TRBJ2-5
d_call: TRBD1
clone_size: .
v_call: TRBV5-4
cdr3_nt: TGTGCCAGCACCGCCCAGGGGGCAGAGACCCAGTACTTC
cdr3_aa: CASTAQGAETQYF

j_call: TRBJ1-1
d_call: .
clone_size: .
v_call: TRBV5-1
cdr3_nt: TGCGCCAGCAGCTCCTTAATGAACACTGAAGCTTTCTTT
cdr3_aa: CASSSLMNTEAFF

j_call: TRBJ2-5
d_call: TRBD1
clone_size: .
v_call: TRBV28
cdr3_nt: TGTGCCAGCAGTTCCGCCGGACAGGGGAGAGAGACCCAGTACTTC
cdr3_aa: CASSSAGQGRETQYF

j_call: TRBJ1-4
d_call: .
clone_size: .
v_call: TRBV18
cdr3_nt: TGTGCCAGCTCATCAACAGGGAGTTCAAACGGAGTGTTTTTT
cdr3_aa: CASSSTGSSNGVFF

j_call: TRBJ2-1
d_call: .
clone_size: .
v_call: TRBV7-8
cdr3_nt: TGTGCCAGCACCTGGCGGGTAGGTTATAGAGATGAGCAGTTCTTC
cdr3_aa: CASTWRVGYRDEQFF

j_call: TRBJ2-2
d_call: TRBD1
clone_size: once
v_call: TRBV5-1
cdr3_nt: TGCGCCAGCAGCTCCGGACAGGCTGGAACCGGGGAGCTGTTTTTT
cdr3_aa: CASSSGQAGTGELFF

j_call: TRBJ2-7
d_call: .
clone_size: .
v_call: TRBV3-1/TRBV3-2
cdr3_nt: TGTGCCAGCAGCCCCTGGGCGGGCGAGCAGTACTTC
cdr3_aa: CASSPWAGEQYF

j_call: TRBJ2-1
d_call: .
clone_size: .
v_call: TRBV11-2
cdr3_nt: TGTGCCAGCAGCTTAACGGGTGCTATCTACAATGAGCAGTTCTTC
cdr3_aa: CASSLTGAIYNEQFF

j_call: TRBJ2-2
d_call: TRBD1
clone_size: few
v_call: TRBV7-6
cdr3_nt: TGTGCCAGCAGCTTAGCGGTACAGGGGGTCGGGGAGCTGTTTTTT
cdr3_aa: CASSLAVQGVGELFF

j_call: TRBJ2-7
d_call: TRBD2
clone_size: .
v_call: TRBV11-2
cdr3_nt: TGTGCCAGCAGCTTAACAGCGGGAGGGGCCTGGGAGCAGTACTTC
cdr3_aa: CASSLTAGGAWEQYF

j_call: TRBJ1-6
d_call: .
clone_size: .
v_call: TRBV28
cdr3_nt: TGTGCCAGCAGTCAAGGGAGGAATAATTCACCCCTCCACTTT
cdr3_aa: CASSQGRNNSPLHF

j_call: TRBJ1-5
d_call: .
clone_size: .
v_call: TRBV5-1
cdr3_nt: TGCGCCAGCAGCTTGGGGGACTCTCATGAACAGCCCCAGCATTTT
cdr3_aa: CASSLGDSHEQPQHF

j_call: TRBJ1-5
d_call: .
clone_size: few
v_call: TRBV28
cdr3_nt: TGTGCCAGCAGTTTATCAGGGGGCAATCAGCCCCAGCATTTT
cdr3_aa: CASSLSGGNQPQHF

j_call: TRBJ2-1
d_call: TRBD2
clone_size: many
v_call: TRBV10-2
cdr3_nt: TGCGCCAGCAGTAAAAGGACTAGCGGGGGGATTAATGAGCAGTTCTTC
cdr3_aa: CASSKRTSGGINEQFF

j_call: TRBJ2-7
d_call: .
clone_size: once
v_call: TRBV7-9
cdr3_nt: TGTGCCAGCTCTCGGGGGAACTCCTACGAGCAGTACTTC
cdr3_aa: CASSRGNSYEQYF

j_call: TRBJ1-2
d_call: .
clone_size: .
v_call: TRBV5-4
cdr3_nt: TGTGCCAGCAGTACCGACGGGGGAAACACCTTC
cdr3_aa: CASSTDGGNTF

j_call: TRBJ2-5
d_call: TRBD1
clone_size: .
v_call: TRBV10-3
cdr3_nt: TGTGCCATCAGTAAGGGGGCAAGCTCGGCGGCGGGTAAGACCCAGTACTTC
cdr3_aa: CAISKGASSAAGKTQYF

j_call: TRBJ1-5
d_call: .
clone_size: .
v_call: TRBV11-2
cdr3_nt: TGTGCCAGCAGCTTGGGGCAGATTAGCAATCAGCCCCAGCATTTT
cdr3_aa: CASSLGQISNQPQHF

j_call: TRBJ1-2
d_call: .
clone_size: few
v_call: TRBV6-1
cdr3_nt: TGTGCCAGCAGTGAAGAGTCCAGGTCTCACGGCTACACCTTC
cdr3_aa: CASSEESRSHGYTF

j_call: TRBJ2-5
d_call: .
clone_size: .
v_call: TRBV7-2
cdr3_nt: TGTGCCAGCAGCTCGAGGGGGAGAACTGAGACCCAGTACTTC
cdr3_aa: CASSSRGRTETQYF

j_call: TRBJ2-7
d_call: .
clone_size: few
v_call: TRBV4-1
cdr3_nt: TGCGCCAGCAGCCAAGAGCTAGCAACGGCCTACGAGCAGTACTTC
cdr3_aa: CASSQELATAYEQYF

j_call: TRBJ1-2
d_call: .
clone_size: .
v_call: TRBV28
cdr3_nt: TGTGCCAGCAGCCTTCCGGTGGGCTCCCGGGGTCCTGGCTACACCTTC
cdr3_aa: CASSLPVGSRGPGYTF

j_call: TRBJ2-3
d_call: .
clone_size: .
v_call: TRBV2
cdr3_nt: TGTGCCAGCAGTGGCCGAGCGCGGGGCACAGATACGCAGTATTTT
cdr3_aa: CASSGRARGTDTQYF

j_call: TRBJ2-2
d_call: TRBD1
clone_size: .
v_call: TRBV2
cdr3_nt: TGTGCCAGCGGAGGGACAGGGGGACTTCCCGGGGAGCTGTTTTTT
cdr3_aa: CASGGTGGLPGELFF

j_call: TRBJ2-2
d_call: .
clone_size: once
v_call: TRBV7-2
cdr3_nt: TGTGCCAGCAGCTTGGCGGTCACCGGGGAGCTGTTTTTT
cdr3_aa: CASSLAVTGELFF

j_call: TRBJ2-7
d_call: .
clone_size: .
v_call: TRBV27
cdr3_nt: TGTGCCAGCAGTTTATCGAGGGCAGCAGCCTCCTACGAGCAGTACTTC
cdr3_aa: CASSLSRAAASYEQYF

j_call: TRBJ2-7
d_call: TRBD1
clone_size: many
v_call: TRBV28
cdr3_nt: TGTGCCAGCAGTCCAATGGCTGGGACAGGGAGTAGGTCAACCTACGAGCAGTACTTC
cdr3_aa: CASSPMAGTGSRSTYEQYF

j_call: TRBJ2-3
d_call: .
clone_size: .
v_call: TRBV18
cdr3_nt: TGTGCCAGCTCACCACGGGAGACAGATACGCAGTATTTT
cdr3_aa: CASSPRETDTQYF

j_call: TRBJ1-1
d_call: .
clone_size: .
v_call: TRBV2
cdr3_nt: TGTGCCAGCAGTGCCGACAGCCTATACACTGAAGCTTTCTTT
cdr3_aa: CASSADSLYTEAFF

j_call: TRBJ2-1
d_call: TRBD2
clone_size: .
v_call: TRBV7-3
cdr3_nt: TGTGCCAGCAGCTTAAGAATAGCGGGAGAAAGTGAGCAGTTCTTC
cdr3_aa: CASSLRIAGESEQFF

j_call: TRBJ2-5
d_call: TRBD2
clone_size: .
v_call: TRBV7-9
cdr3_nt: TGTGCCAGCAGCTCCCTTAGCGGGACAAGAGAAACCCAGTACTTC
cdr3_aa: CASSSLSGTRETQYF

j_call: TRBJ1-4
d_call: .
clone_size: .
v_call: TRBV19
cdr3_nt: TGTGCCAGTAGGGACAGATCTAATGAAAAACTGTTTTTT
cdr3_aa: CASRDRSNEKLFF

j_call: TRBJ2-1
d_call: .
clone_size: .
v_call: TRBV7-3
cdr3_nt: TGTGCCAGCAGCTTAATCGGCGGGATTATGGATGAGCAGTTCTTC
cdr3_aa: CASSLIGGIMDEQFF

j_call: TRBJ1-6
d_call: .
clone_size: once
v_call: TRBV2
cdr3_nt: TGTGCCAGCAGGCTTTACAGGGAGGGAAGATCACCCCTCCACTTT
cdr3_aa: CASRLYREGRSPLHF

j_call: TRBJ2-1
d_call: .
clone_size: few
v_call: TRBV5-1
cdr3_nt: TGCGCCAGCAGTCATACATTAGGATCTAGCACCTACAATGAGCAGTTCTTC
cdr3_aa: CASSHTLGSSTYNEQFF

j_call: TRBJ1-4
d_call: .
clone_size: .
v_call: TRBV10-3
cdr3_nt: TGTGCCATCAGTGAGAAGAGGGTTAATGAAAAACTGTTTTTT
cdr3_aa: CAISEKRVNEKLFF

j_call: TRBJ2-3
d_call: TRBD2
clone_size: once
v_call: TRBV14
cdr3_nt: TGTGCCAGCAGCCTGGGACTAGCGGATCGCACAGATACGCAGTATTTT
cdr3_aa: CASSLGLADRTDTQYF

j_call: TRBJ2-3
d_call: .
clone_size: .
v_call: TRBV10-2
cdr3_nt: TGCGCCAGCAGTGTTCCCGACAGGGATACGCAGTATTTT
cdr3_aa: CASSVPDRDTQYF